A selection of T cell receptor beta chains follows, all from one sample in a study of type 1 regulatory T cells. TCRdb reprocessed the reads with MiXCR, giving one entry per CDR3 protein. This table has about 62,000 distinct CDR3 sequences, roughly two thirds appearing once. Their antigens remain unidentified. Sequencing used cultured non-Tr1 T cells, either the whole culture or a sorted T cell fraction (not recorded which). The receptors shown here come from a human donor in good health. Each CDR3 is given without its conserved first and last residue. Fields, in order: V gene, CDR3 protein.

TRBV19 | ASSMGLVTTDTQY
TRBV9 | ASSPPQTHNEQF
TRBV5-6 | ASSWGRTSGKIYNEQF
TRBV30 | AWGQSRNQPQH
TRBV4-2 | ASSQATGNNYGYT
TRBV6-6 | ASLGITEAF
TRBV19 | ASNSGLRSPLH
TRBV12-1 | ASSNSAGVNEQY
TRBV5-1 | ASRPPGGQPYNEQL
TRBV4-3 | ASSQGDRGVTETQY
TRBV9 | ASMGENTGELF
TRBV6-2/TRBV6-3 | ASLGGRDGNEQF
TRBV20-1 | SANPSGSSYEQY
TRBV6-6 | ASSPPTDVYGYT
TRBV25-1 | AINRGVGEKLF
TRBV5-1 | ASSSRGGDSGANVLT
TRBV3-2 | ASSQNLGDGYHTGELF
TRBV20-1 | SAPGQGDGYT
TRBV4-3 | ASSQDAGLSGYT
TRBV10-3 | ASSYGGKVGGYT
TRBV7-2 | ASSPESGTTGELF
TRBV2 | ASSESLPNTGELF
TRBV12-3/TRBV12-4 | ASSLGVGNTEAF
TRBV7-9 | ASSFDRDFDTQY
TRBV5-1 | ASSLVGSNEQF
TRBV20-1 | SASHGRGYEQY
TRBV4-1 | ASSQDGLAGAGEQY
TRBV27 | ASSPHPGRNTGELF
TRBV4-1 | ASSQESVSYEQY
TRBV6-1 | ASSEMGRVSTSSTYEQY
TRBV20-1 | SASQGALGYT
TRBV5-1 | ASSLEGSGQPQH
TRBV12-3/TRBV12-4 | ASSFGDRGGYT
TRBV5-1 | ASSLASGRGDTQY
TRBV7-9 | ASSLGDTPQAF
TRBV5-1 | ASSRTRDTEAF
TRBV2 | ASSLAIDEQF
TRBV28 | ASRGTGPDEQY
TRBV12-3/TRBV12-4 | ASSAGPGRDTQY
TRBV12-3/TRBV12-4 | AAQGQSNTEAF